Listed below are T cell receptor beta chains from one sample, sequenced in a study of shared clonotypes between healthy human individuals. The data were produced by immunoSEQ multiplex PCR, yet TCRdb's version contains in-frame clones alone and is incomplete. The sample carries some 200,000 clones, 50% to 75% recorded once. The sequenced sample was memory CD4+ T cells sorted from blood. The receptors come from a young man in good health. Each CDR3 is given with its conserved first and last residue. A D gene is named only where the DNA matches it firmly. Not every row has a clone size; where given, it reads once, few, many or a size class.

TRBJ2-5 | NA | 16 | NA | TRBV18 | TGTGCCAGCTCACCGACACCCGCCACAGGGATTAAGACCCAGTACTTC | CASSPTPATGIKTQYF
TRBJ2-5 | NA | 12 | few | TRBV29-1 | TGCAGCGTTGAACGGGCGTCAGGGGCCCAGTACTTC | CSVERASGAQYF
TRBJ2-1 | NA | 13 | once | TRBV7-3 | TGTGCCAGCAGCTCCTGGCCCCCCAATGAGCAGTTCTTC | CASSSWPPNEQFF
TRBJ2-2 | TRBD1 | 13 | NA | TRBV7-2 | TGTGCCAGCAGCATGACAGGGGCCGGGGAGCTGTTTTTT | CASSMTGAGELFF
TRBJ2-5 | TRBD1 | 13 | NA | TRBV18 | TGTGCCAGCTCACAGGGGGCAGACGAGACCCAGTACTTC | CASSQGADETQYF
TRBJ2-1 | TRBD2 | 15 | NA | TRBV5-4 | TGTGCCAGCAGCTTGGGCGGGAGGGCCTCAATGATGCAGTTCTTC | CASSLGGRASMMQFF
TRBJ1-2 | NA | 15 | NA | TRBV10-1 | TGCGCCAGCAGTGAAAGGCAGGTCGGACACTATGGCTACACCTTC | CASSERQVGHYGYTF
TRBJ1-1 | NA | 17 | NA | TRBV5-1 | TGCGCCAGCAGCTTGAGGGCGGCGGGCCTCATGAACACTGAAGCTTTCTTT | CASSLRAAGLMNTEAFF
TRBJ1-2 | NA | 14 | NA | TRBV25-1 | TGTGCCAGCAGTGATGTGGGCAGGGGTGACGGCTACACCTTC | CASSDVGRGDGYTF
TRBJ2-1 | TRBD2 | 15 | NA | TRBV29-1 | TGCAGCGTTGAAGCAGCAGGACTAGCGGAAAATGAGCAGTTCTTC | CSVEAAGLAENEQFF
TRBJ1-2 | TRBD1 | 16 | NA | TRBV5-1 | TGCGCCAGCAGCTTAAAAGACAGGGGAGCTAACTATGGCTACACCTTC | CASSLKDRGANYGYTF
TRBJ2-1 | TRBD1 | 14 | many | TRBV11-2 | TGTGCCAGCAGCTCGGGACAGGGTGGCAATGAGCAGTTCTTC | CASSSGQGGNEQFF
TRBJ2-7 | NA | 11 | NA | TRBV25-1 | TGTGCCAGCAGTGTAGTGTACGAGCAGTACTTC | CASSVVYEQYF
TRBJ2-1 | TRBD2 | 17 | NA | TRBV7-9 | TGTGCCAGCAGCCCGCATAGACTAGCGGGGCCCCACAATGAGCAGTTCTTC | CASSPHRLAGPHNEQFF
TRBJ2-5 | NA | 15 | once | TRBV27 | TGTGCCAGCAGTTCTGAACAGGTTCCGCAAGAGACCCAGTACTTC | CASSSEQVPQETQYF
TRBJ2-1 | NA | 16 | few | TRBV10-3 | TGTGCCATCAGTGGTCTGTCAACGAGCTCCTACAATGAGCAGTTCTTC | CAISGLSTSSYNEQFF
TRBJ1-4 | NA | 16 | NA | TRBV7-9 | TGTGCCAGCAGCTTGGCCCTGCCGGAGAGGGATCGAAAACTGTTTTTT | CASSLALPERDRKLFF
TRBJ1-4 | NA | 15 | NA | TRBV28 | TGTGCCAGCTCTTCGCCGTGGGACGGGAATGAAAAACTGTTTTTT | CASSSPWDGNEKLFF
TRBJ2-1 | NA | 14 | NA | TRBV5-1 | TGCGCCAGCAGCTTAATGACTCTAGGCAATGAGCAGTTCTTC | CASSLMTLGNEQFF
TRBJ1-2 | NA | 13 | NA | TRBV28 | TGTGCCAGCCGACCCGAGTACCCGCATGGCTACACCTTC | CASRPEYPHGYTF
TRBJ1-1 | NA | 17 | few | TRBV7-8 | TGTGCCAGCAGCCGCAAGAGCAACTCACAGGCGAACACTGAAGCTTTCTTT | CASSRKSNSQANTEAFF
TRBJ2-1 | TRBD2 | 16 | NA | TRBV2 | TGTGCCAGCAGTTACATACCGGGACTAGCGGGAGGGGAGCAGTTCTTC | CASSYIPGLAGGEQFF
TRBJ2-3 | NA | 19 | few | TRBV6-4 | TGTGCCAGCAGTTCGAAGAGAACGACCCGGGACGGGCACACAGATACGCAGTATTTT | CASSSKRTTRDGHTDTQYF
TRBJ1-4 | TRBD1 | 15 | NA | TRBV5-4 | TGTGCCAGCAGTCCAACTACAGGGGTGGGTGAAAAACTGTTTTTT | CASSPTTGVGEKLFF
TRBJ2-2 | NA | 15 | NA | TRBV7-2 | TGTGCCAGCAGCTTAAACGGCAGCCCCACCGGGGAGCTGTTTTTT | CASSLNGSPTGELFF
TRBJ2-2 | TRBD2 | 17 | once | TRBV2 | TGTGCCAGCAGTGTTAGGGGGACTAGCGGGAACACCGGGGAGCTGTTTTTT | CASSVRGTSGNTGELFF
TRBJ2-1 | NA | 16 | few | TRBV5-1 | TGCGCCAGCAGCTTGGTGGGGGGAGACGGGTACAATGAGCAGTTCTTC | CASSLVGGDGYNEQFF
TRBJ2-3 | NA | 15 | many | TRBV9 | TGTGCCAGCAGCGTGACAGGGAGCGGGGCAGATACGCAGTATTTT | CASSVTGSGADTQYF
TRBJ2-1 | NA | 14 | NA | TRBV5-6 | TGTGCCAGCAGCTTGGGGGGTAGGTTCAATGAGCAGTTCTTC | CASSLGGRFNEQFF
TRBJ2-1 | NA | 14 | NA | TRBV10-2 | TGCGCCAGCAGGATGCCTGGAGGTCAAGATGAGCAGTTCTTC | CASRMPGGQDEQFF
TRBJ2-6 | TRBD2 | 21 | once | TRBV15 | TGTGCCACCAGCAGAGGCTACTCCGGGACTAGCGGGAGTCCTGGGGCCAACGTCCTGACTTTC | CATSRGYSGTSGSPGANVLTF
TRBJ2-7 | TRBD2 | 13 | NA | TRBV18 | TGTGCCAGCTCAGAAGCGGGGACCTACGAGCAGTACTTC | CASSEAGTYEQYF
TRBJ1-1 | NA | 11 | NA | TRBV7-9 | TGTGCCAGCAGCTTGGCTACTGAAGCTTTCTTT | CASSLATEAFF
TRBJ2-1 | NA | 12 | many | TRBV7-9 | TGTGCCAGCAGCTTCGACAGCAATGAGCAGTTCTTC | CASSFDSNEQFF
TRBJ2-1 | TRBD1 | 15 | NA | TRBV7-8 | TGTGCCAGCAGCCACAGGGGGAGCTCCTACAATGAGCAGTTCTTC | CASSHRGSSYNEQFF
TRBJ2-1 | NA | 13 | NA | TRBV10-3 | TGTGCCATCAAAGGGTCTTCCTACAATGAGCAGTTCTTC | CAIKGSSYNEQFF
TRBJ2-2 | NA | 15 | many | TRBV7-3 | TGTGCCAGCAGCTCGATAGGGGGTCGCACCGGGGAGCTGTTTTTT | CASSSIGGRTGELFF
TRBJ2-7 | TRBD2 | 16 | NA | TRBV2 | TGTGCCAGCAGCCCAACTAGCGGGAGGGCGTCGGACGAGCAGTACTTC | CASSPTSGRASDEQYF
TRBJ2-3 | NA | 15 | NA | TRBV6-5 | TGTGCCAGCAGTTTGCAGGGGCGGGACACAGATACGCAGTATTTT | CASSLQGRDTDTQYF
TRBJ2-2 | NA | 15 | NA | TRBV7-9 | TGTGCCAGCAGCTTTCGCACAGGAGGGACCGGGGAGCTGTTTTTT | CASSFRTGGTGELFF
TRBJ2-7 | NA | 15 | NA | TRBV5-1 | TGCGCCAGCAGCTTGGTACGGGGTGAAGGTGGGGAGCAGTACTTC | CASSLVRGEGGEQYF